This T cell receptor beta chain was retrieved from a study of identical twins' blood T cells (dated by TCRdb to 2012 to 2014). Concerning the study at large: Around 48 million Illumina reads were obtained across some twelve libraries, of which six were alpha-chain libraries and six were beta-chain libraries. To assess how genetics influences repertoire formation, the study used next-generation sequencing to compare the TCR alpha and beta chain repertoires of three pairs of monozygous twins. What the research found in general, with its limitations: Because the twins were raised together, environmental influences could not be ruled out as an explanation for the similarity between twins. Among the most abundant TCRbeta clonotypes, each donor shared more CDR3 sequences with her twin than with unrelated donors. Validation by independent studies was stated to be required for the proposed role of the TCRalpha J segment in MHC recognition during thymic selection. V gene usage, even among non-selected out-of-frame TCRbeta clonotypes, was reported to be markedly more similar within twin pairs than between unrelated donors. The count of CDR3 clonotypes shared by two donors depended mainly on the product of the two donors' cloneset sizes, and twins did not clearly depart from this trend.

Concerning this clonotype: Its antigen is still unknown. The sample holds no much larger clone one base away, and base qualities are not on file.

The CDR3 runs 15 residues from the cysteine to the phenylalanine. The entry retains the CDR3 DNA only, 45 bases that are in frame from base 1. CDR1 SGHTA and CDR2 FQGNSA are derived from the germline V gene. The V and J ends are trimmed by 7 bases and 6 bases, leaving 21 bases between them. Library method: 5' RACE. This sample was sequenced with an Illumina Genome Analyzer IIx. To prepare the RNA-based TCR cDNA libraries, a previously described protocol was followed, with several modifications. To prevent cross-contamination, sample-specific barcodes were introduced on both ends of each TCR cDNA library during cDNA synthesis and amplification. The paper's data handling went like this. Between about 95,000 and nearly 550,000 clonotypes were identified per individual, and roughly 2.2 to 3.6 million CDR3-containing reads were obtained per library. Reads with improper barcode index combinations were discarded, and clonesets were then built for each library with the MiTCR software. MiTCR filtered or rescued low-quality reads and corrected PCR and sequencing errors when assembling CDR3 clonotypes. Artificial out-of-frame clonotypes were mapped to in-frame sequences, with one indel allowed in the CDR3, and then removed. V and J gene usage similarity between donors was measured as Jensen-Shannon divergence divided by mean entropy. TCRdb redid the processing of the public reads, applying fastp at Q25 and MiXCR, and retained in-frame beta chains. Records with the same CDR3 protein are collapsed into one entry carrying the most frequent genes and DNA. TCRdb's processing, not the study's, gives the V and J calls here. In this sample the table shows hundreds of thousands of distinct CDR3 sequences, 25% to 35% of which occur a single time. 6% to 7% of the sample is in the top ten clones.

Donors were six healthy women forming three monozygous twin pairs. All three twin pairs had been reared together, and it was thought likely that the same infectious agents and vaccines had been met by these twin pairs. RNA was isolated from peripheral blood mononuclear cells and used to prepare TCR cDNA libraries. The sequence links TRBV7-2 to TRBJ1-2; a confident D gene designation cannot be given. The receptor was derived from a woman aged 18-55 years in good health. Material for sequencing was PBMCs. The CDR3 protein: CASTRLIGSGDGYTF. In nucleotide form, the sequence is TGTGCCAGCACCCGCTTGATTGGGAGTGGGGATGGCTACACCTTC.